The table lists the clone carrying this TCR beta chain with many counts. Antigen unknown. Germline V gene data show CDR1 as SGDLS and CDR2 as YYNGEE. Between the trimmed V and J ends, which lost 0 bases and 0 bases, there was a span of 6 bases. This CDR3 is built from 15 residues. TCR beta CDR3 amplification used RNA transcripts. HTBI primers served in a first-round RT-PCR, which a second-round multiplex PCR followed. TCRdb re-called the multiplex PCR reads through MiXCR, storing one row per CDR3 protein. Altogether approximately 1.2 million distinct CDR3 sequences are present, 36% being singletons, with the ten largest covering 11%. This entry is derived from a study of Graves' ophthalmopathy and Graves' hyperthyroidism. The study, taken as a whole, reports: The model's ophthalmopathy progression predictions had roughly 65% sensitivity and 72.22% specificity. Most expanded clonotypes from thyroid (those above 0.001 frequency) were also found in blood.

The sequenced sample was peripheral blood or thyroid tissue (not recorded which). This receptor was identified in an adult man with Graves' hyperthyroidism. This chain links TRBV9 with TRBJ2-2; D is unresolved. The DNA of the CDR3 is TGTGCCAGCAGCGTAGCCACAGCGAACACCGGGGAGCTGTTTTTT. Protein: CASSVATANTGELFF.